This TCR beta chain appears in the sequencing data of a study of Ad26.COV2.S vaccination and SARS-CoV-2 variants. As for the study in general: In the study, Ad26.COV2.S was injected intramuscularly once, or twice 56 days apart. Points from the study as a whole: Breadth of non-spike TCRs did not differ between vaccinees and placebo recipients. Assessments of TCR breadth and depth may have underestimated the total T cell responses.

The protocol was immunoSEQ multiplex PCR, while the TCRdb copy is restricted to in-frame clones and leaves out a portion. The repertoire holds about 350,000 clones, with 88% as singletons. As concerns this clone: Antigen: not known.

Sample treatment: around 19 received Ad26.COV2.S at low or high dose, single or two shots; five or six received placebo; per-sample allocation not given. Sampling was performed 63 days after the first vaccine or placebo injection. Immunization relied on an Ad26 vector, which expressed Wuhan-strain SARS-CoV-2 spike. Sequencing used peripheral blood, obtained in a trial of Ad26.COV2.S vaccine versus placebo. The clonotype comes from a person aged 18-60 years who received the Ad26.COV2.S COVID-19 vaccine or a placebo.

Here the CDR3 reads CASSYVGRNTGELFF. CDR3 DNA sequence: TGTGCCAGCAGTTACGTGGGGCGTAACACCGGGGAGCTGTTTTTT. The V and J genes are TRBV6-2 or TRBV6-3 and TRBJ2-2; tentative D call: TRBD1 (5 bases). V lost 2 bases to trimming and J lost 2 bases, with 9 bases between them. This CDR3 comprises 15 residues. CDR1 is MNHEY, CDR2 SVGEGT, per germline.